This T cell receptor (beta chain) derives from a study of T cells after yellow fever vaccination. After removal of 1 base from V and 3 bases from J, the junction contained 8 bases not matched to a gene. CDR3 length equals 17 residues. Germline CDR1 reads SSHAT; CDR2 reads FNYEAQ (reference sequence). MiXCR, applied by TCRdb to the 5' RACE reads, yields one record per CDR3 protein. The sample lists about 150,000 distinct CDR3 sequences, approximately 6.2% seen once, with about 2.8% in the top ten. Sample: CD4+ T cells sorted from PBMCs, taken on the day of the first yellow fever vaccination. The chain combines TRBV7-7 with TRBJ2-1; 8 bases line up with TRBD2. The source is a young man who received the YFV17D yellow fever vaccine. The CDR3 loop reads CASSLEPGRGVYNEQFF. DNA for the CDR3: TGTGCCAGCAGCTTAGAACCCGGGCGGGGGGTCTACAATGAGCAGTTCTTC.